This TCR beta chain is drawn from a study of blood T cell repertoires in COVID-19. This CDR3 comprises 11 residues. V lost 7 bases and J lost 1, with 3 bases in between. Germline V gene sequence: CDR1 SGHTS, CDR2 YDEGEE. Only in-frame clones appear in the TCRdb table, and some are missing; sequencing was by immunoSEQ multiplex PCR. The table lists about 40,000 clones, approximately 88% of them singletons. The material sequenced was peripheral blood. The clonotype originates from a woman in her 70s with acute or convalescent COVID-19. V is TRBV5-8 and J is TRBJ2-1; D unclear. CDR3 sequence reads: CASASYNEQFF. In nucleotides, the CDR3 is TGTGCCAGCGCGTCCTACAATGAGCAGTTCTTC.